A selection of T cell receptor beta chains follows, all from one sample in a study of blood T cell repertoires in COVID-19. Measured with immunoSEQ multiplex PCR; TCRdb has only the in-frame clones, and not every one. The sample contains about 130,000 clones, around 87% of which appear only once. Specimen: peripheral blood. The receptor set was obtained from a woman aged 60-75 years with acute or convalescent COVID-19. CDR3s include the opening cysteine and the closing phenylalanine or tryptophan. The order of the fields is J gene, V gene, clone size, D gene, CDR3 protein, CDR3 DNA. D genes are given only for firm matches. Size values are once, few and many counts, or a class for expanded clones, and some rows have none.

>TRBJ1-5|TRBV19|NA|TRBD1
CASSILTGQGPNQPQHF
TGTGCCAGTAGTATCCTCACGGGACAGGGCCCCAATCAGCCCCAGCATTTT
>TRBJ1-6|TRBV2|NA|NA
CASSESLRTASSYNSPLHF
TGTGCCAGCAGTGAAAGTTTGAGGACAGCCAGCTCCTATAATTCACCCCTCCACTTT
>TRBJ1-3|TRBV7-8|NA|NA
CASSLRGNLGNTIYF
TGTGCCAGCAGCCTCAGGGGCAATCTTGGAAACACCATATATTTT
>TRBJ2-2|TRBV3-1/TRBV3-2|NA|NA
CASSAAVGGTGELFF
TGTGCCAGCAGCGCGGCCGTGGGCGGGACCGGGGAGCTGTTTTTT
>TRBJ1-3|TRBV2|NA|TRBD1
CASRDRGHGSGNTIYF
TGTGCCAGCAGAGACAGGGGCCATGGCTCTGGAAACACCATATATTTT
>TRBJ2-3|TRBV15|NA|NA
CATGTLTSPSTDTQYF
TGTGCCACCGGGACACTCACCAGCCCGAGCACAGATACGCAGTATTTT
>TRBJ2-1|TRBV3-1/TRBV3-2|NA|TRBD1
CASSPTGGTSYNEQFF
TGTGCCAGCAGCCCAACAGGGGGCACCTCCTACAATGAGCAGTTCTTC
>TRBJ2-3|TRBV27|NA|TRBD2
CASSKYSGISTDTQYF
TGTGCCAGCAGCAAGTATAGCGGGATAAGCACAGATACGCAGTATTTT
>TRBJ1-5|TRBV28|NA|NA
CASSPGGSYSNQPQHF
TGTGCCAGCAGTCCTGGAGGAAGTTATAGCAATCAGCCCCAGCATTTT
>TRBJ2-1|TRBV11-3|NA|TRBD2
CASSLGVLAGVDEQFF
TGTGCCAGCAGCTTAGGAGTCTTAGCGGGAGTAGATGAGCAGTTCTTC
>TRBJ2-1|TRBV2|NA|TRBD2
CASRAPPAGGGNEQFF
TGTGCCAGCAGGGCTCCGCCAGCGGGGGGGGGAAATGAGCAGTTCTTC
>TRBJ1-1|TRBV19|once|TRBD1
CASSIDLGTGGKTEAFF
TGTGCCAGTAGTATAGACCTGGGGACAGGGGGAAAAACTGAAGCTTTCTTT
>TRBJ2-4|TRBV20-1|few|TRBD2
CSASIGGVGNIQYF
TGCAGTGCTAGTATCGGGGGGGTTGGAAACATTCAGTACTTC
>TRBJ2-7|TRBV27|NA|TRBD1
CASSFTGDRVYYEQYF
TGTGCCAGCAGTTTCACCGGGGACAGGGTATACTACGAGCAGTACTTC
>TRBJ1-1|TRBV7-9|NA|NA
CASSLAAVNTEAFF
TGTGCCAGCAGCTTAGCGGCAGTGAACACTGAAGCTTTCTTT
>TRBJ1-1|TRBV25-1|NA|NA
CASSDTRGGLNTEAFF
TGTGCCAGCAGTGATACCCGTGGAGGGTTGAACACTGAAGCTTTCTTT
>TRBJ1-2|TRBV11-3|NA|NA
CASSLGAGVSYGYTF
TGTGCCAGCAGCTTAGGTGCGGGGGTCTCCTATGGCTACACCTTC
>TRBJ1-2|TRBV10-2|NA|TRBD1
CASLPQGGFYGYTF
TGCGCCAGCCTTCCCCAGGGGGGTTTCTATGGCTACACCTTC
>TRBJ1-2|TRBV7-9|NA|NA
CASSLQGTEGYTF
TGTGCCAGCAGCTTGCAGGGAACAGAAGGCTACACCTTC
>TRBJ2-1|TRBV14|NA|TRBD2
CASSQELAGYYNEQFF
TGTGCCAGCAGCCAAGAACTAGCGGGATACTACAATGAGCAGTTCTTC
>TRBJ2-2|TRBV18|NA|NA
CASSPEIAGELFF
TGTGCCAGCTCACCTGAGATAGCCGGGGAGCTGTTTTTT
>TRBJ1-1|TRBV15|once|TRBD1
CATSRDQVGGLFF
TGTGCCACCAGCAGAGATCAGGTAGGGGGCCTGTTCTTT
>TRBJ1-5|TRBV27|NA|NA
CASSFRGSAVSQHF
TGTGCCAGCAGTTTTCGTGGTAGCGCGGTGTCCCAGCATTTT
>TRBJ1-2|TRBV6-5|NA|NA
CASTGVQAYYGYTF
TGTGCCAGCACAGGCGTACAGGCTTACTATGGCTACACCTTC
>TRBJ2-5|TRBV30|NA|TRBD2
CAWSSRNTGTSGLETQYF
TGTGCCTGGAGTTCGCGGAACACCGGGACTAGCGGCTTAGAGACCCAGTACTTC
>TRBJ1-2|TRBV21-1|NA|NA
CATRGAATF
TGTGCCACCCGGGGGGCGGCCACCTTC
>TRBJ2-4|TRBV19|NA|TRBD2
CASSIGRLAGGPPGTITQYF
TGTGCCAGTAGTATAGGGAGATTAGCGGGAGGGCCGCCCGGAACAATCACTCAGTACTTC
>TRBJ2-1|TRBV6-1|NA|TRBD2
CASSDLSGRARNEQFF
TGTGCCAGCAGTGACCTTAGCGGGAGAGCGAGAAATGAGCAGTTCTTC
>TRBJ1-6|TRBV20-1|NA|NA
CSASLPGPGNSPLHF
TGCAGTGCTAGTCTACCGGGCCCAGGGAATTCACCCCTCCACTTT
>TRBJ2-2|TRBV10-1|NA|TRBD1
CASSLTGQLNTGELFF
TGCGCCAGCAGCCTGACGGGACAGTTGAACACCGGGGAGCTGTTTTTT
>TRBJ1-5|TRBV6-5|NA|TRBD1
CASRKQGGNQPQHF
TGTGCCAGCAGAAAACAGGGGGGCAATCAGCCCCAGCATTTT
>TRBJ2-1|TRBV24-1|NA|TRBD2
CATSDLRGGRATNEQFF
TGTGCCACCAGTGATTTGCGGGGCGGGAGGGCAACCAATGAGCAGTTCTTC
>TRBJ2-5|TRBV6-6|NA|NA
CASSHLIGQETQYF
TGTGCCAGCAGTCACCTCATCGGCCAAGAGACCCAGTACTTC
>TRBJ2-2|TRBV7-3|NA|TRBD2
CASSSAGTRNTGELFF
TGTGCCAGCAGCAGCGCCGGGACTAGAAACACCGGGGAGCTGTTTTTT
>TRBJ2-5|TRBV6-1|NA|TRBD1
CASSEAKYPGQQETQYF
TGTGCCAGCAGTGAAGCGAAATACCCGGGACAGCAAGAGACCCAGTACTTC
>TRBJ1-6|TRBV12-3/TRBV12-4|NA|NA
CASSLGYNSPLHF
TGTGCCAGCAGTCTCGGTTATAATTCACCCCTCCACTTT
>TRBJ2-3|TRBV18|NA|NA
CASSPLGLSPTDTQYF
TGTGCCAGCTCACCACTAGGACTCTCGCCCACAGATACGCAGTATTTT
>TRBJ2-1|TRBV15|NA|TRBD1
CATSRAYSQGENEQFF
TGTGCCACCAGCAGGGCCTACTCACAGGGGGAGAATGAGCAGTTCTTC
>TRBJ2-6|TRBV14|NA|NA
CASSNYSSYGANVLTF
TGTGCCAGCAGCAACTACTCATCTTACGGGGCCAACGTCCTGACTTTC
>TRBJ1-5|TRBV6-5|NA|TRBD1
CASSWTGGPNQPQHF
TGTGCCAGCAGTTGGACAGGGGGCCCTAATCAGCCCCAGCATTTT
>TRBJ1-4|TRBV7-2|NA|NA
CASSYRATNEKLFF
TGTGCCAGCAGCTACAGGGCAACTAATGAAAAACTGTTTTTT
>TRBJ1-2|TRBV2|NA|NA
CASRTNSGGGYGYTF
TGTGCCAGCCGTACAAACTCGGGGGGTGGCTATGGCTACACCTTC
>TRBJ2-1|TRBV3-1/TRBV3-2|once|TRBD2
CASSQWASGRSNEQFF
TGTGCCAGCAGCCAATGGGCTAGCGGGAGAAGCAATGAGCAGTTCTTC
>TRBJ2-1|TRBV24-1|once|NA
CATSDLRGYNEQFF
TGTGCCACCAGTGATTTGAGAGGTTACAATGAGCAGTTCTTC